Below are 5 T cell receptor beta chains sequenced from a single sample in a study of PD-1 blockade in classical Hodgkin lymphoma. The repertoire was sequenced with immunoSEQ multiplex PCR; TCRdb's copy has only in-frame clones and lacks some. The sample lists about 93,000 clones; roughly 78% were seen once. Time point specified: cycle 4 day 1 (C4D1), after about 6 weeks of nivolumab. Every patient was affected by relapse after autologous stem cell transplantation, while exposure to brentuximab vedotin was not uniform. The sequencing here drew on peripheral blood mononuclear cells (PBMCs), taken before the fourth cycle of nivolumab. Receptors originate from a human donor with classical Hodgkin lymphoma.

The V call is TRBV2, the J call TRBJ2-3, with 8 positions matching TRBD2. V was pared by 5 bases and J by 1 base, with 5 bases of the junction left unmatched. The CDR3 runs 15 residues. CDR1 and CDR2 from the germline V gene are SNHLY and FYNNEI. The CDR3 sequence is CASSRGLGRTDTQYF. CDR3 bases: TGTGCCAGCAGTCGGGGACTAGGACGCACAGATACGCAGTATTTT.

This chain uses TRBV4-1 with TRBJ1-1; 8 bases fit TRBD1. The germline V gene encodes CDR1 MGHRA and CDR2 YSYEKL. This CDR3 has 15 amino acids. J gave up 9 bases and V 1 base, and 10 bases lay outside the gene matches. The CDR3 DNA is TGCGCCAGCAGCCAAGGGACAGGGCGGGCTCGGAAAGCTTTCTTT. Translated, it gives CASSQGTGRARKAFF.

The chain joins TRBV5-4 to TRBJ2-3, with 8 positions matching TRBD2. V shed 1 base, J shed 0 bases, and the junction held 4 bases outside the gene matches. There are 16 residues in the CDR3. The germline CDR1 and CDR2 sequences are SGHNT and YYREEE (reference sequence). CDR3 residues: CASSLNSGVSTDTQYF. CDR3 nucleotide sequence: TGTGCCAGCAGCTTGAATAGCGGGGTGAGCACAGATACGCAGTATTTT.

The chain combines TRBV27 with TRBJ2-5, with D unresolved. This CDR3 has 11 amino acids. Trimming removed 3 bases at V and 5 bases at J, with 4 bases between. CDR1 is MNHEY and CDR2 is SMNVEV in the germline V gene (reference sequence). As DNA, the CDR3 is TGTGCCAGCAGTTTCATGGAGACCCAGTACTTC. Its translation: CASSFMETQYF.

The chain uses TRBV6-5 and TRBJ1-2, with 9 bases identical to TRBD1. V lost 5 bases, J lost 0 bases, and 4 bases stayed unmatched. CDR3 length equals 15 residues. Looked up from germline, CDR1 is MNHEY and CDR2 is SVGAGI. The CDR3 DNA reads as TGTGCCAGCAGTCGAGGGACAGGGTCTAACTATGGCTACACCTTC. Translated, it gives CASSRGTGSNYGYTF.